This T cell receptor beta chain came from a study of CD8 T cells in Susac syndrome. V dropped 1 base and J dropped 2; count of bases not matched to a gene: 14. This CDR3 region has 19 residues. When the RNA was reverse transcribed, random hexamers were used with an input of roughly 0.5 to 1 ug. From the immunoSEQ multiplex PCR reads, TCRdb called clonotypes with MiXCR, one entry per CDR3 protein. The sample carries about 400,000 distinct CDR3 sequences, approximately 89% recorded once. Sequencing of TCR beta, carried out with a high-throughput approach, was applied to CD8+ and CD4+ T cells from the blood.

The chain carries TRBV12-3 or TRBV12-4 and TRBJ1-2; 9 nucleotides align to TRBD1. Input material: CD8+ T cells from PBMCs. The clonotype originates from a human donor with multiple sclerosis. The CDR3 reads CASSLDIRDRDRLNYGYTF. CDR3 sequence (DNA): TGTGCCAGCAGTTTAGATATCCGGGACAGGGACCGATTGAACTATGGCTACACCTTC.